This TCR beta chain came from a study of early T cells in non-severe SARS-CoV-2 infection. This clonotype came up a few times. Using its own MiXCR run on the 5' RACE reads, TCRdb lists one record per CDR3 protein. This table has some 83,000 distinct CDR3 sequences, about 10% appearing once. Here the sequenced sample was whole blood, taken at baseline. This receptor was taken from an adult who was a healthcare worker with PCR-confirmed SARS-CoV-2 infection or an uninfected control (not recorded which).

The CDR3 region has the DNA TGTGCCAGCAGCATCCAGACAGCGAACCTCGAGCAGTACTTC. Protein sequence: CASSIQTANLEQYF. This sequence joins TRBV11-2 and TRBJ2-7, with D possibly being TRBD1 (5 bases). Trimming took off 5 bases at V and 6 bases at J, with 17 bases between the two ends. The CDR3 contains 14 residues. Germline V gives CDR1 SGHAT, CDR2 FQNNGV.